The sequence of this T cell receptor beta chain was determined in a study of metastatic and nonmetastatic thyroid tumors (dated by TCRdb to 2018 to 2021). Broadly, across the study: The researchers compared repertoires between peripheral blood samples and tumor or nodule tissue samples from patients with malignant or benign thyroid disease. Overall study results and their limits: TCR beta diversity was reported as significantly higher in malignant tumors than in benign nodules, in both blood and tumor samples.

None of the patients had been given any treatment before thyroid surgery. Using T-cell receptor beta sequencing, the study looked back at clinical samples from patients collected from about 2011 to 2019. Library preparation used PCR. Sequencing relied on an Illumina HiSeq 4000. High-throughput sequencing was used to profile the CDR3 region of the TCR beta-chain in every patient. The original methods were these. A classifier to discriminate distant-metastatic papillary thyroid cancer patients was built from CDR3 differences across clinicopathological groups. To measure repertoire diversity the researchers used the Shannon index, while the Morisita-Horn index served to gauge how similar the tumor and blood repertoires were. In TCRdb, the public reads were trimmed at Q25 with fastp and aligned with MiXCR, with productive beta chains retained. For this entry, the V and J calls and clone size follow TCRdb and not the study's own pipeline. This sample lists around 23,000 clones; roughly 24% were detected once. Around 16% of the sample belongs to the ten largest clones.

From its cysteine to its phenylalanine, the CDR3 spans 16 amino acids. Solely the CDR3 DNA is kept, with 48 bases framed from the first base. For CDR1 and CDR2, the germline V gene lists MGHRA and YSYEKL. V loses 1 base of germline sequence and J loses 10 bases, and the interval between the two ends is 20 bases. This clone has a count of ten or more. What this receptor recognizes is not known. Base quality data are lacking; no much larger clone is found one base away. The sequenced material came from blood. This clonotype originated in a male donor with papillary thyroid cancer or a benign thyroid nodule (not recorded which). Some clones in this sample may be carry-over from other donors' samples. The chain is assembled from TRBV4-1 and TRBJ2-1; the D segment is perhaps TRBD1 or TRBD2, each sharing 5 matched bases. The CDR3 region reads CASSQVGDPTSREQFF. The sequenced DNA is TGCGCCAGCAGCCAAGTAGGGGACCCAACGTCAAGAGAGCAGTTCTTC.